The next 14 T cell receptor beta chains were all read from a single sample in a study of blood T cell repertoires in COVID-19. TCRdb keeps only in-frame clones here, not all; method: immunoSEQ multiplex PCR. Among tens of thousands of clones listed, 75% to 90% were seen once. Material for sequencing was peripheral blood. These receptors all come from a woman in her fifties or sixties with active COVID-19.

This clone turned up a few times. CDR3 coding DNA: TGTGCCAGCTCATCCGGGTCAACACAAGAGACCCAGTACTTC. Its translation: CASSSGSTQETQYF. The V call is TRBV18, the J call TRBJ2-5; D gene uncertain. V was cut by 5 bases and J by 2 bases, with 12 bases left in between. Germline V gene data show CDR1 as KGHSH and CDR2 as LQKENI. CDR3 length: 14 amino acids.

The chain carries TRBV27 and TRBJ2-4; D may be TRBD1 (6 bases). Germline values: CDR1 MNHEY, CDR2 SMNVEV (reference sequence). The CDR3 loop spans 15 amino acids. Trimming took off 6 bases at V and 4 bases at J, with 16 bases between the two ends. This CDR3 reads CASSPQGQKKNIQYF. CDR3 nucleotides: TGTGCCAGCAGCCCTCAGGGGCAGAAAAAAAACATTCAGTACTTC.

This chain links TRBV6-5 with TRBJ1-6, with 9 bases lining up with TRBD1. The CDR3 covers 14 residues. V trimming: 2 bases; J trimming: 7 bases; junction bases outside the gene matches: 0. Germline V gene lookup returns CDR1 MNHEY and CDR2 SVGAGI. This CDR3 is CASSYGTGNSPLHF. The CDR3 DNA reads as TGTGCCAGCAGTTACGGGACAGGGAATTCACCCCTCCACTTT.

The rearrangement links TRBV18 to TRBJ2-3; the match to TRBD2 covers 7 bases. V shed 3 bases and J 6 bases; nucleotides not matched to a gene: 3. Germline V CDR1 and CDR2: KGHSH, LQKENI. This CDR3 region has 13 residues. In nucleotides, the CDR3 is TGTGCCAGCTCACCGGGACTAAGGGATACGCAGTATTTT. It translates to CASSPGLRDTQYF. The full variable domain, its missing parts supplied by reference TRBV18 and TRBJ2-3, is NAGVMQNPRHLVRRRGQEARLRCSPMKGHSHVYWYRQLPEEGLKFMVYLQKENIIDESGMPKERFSAEFPKEGPSILRIQQVVRGDSAAYFCASSPGLRDTQYFGPGTRLTVL.

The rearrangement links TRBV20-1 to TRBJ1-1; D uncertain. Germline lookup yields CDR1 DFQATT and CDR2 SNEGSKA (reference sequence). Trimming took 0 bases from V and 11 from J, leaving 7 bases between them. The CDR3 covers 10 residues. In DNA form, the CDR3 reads TGCAGTGCTAGAGATTCGGGGGCTTTCTTT. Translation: CSARDSGAFF.

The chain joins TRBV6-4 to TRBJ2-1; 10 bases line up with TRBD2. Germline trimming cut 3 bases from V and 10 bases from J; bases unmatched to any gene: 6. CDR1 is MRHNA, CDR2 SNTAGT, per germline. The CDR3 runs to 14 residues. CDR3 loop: CASSESGGAGEQFF. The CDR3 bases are TGTGCCAGCAGTGAGAGCGGGGGGGCGGGAGAGCAGTTCTTC.

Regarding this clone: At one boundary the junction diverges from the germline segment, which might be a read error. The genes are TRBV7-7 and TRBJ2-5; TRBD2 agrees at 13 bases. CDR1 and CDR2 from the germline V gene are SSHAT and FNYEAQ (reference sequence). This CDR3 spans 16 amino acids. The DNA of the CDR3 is TGTGCTAGCAGCTTAGGGGGACTAGCGGGGATGGAGACCCAGTACTTC. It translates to CASSLGGLAGMETQYF.

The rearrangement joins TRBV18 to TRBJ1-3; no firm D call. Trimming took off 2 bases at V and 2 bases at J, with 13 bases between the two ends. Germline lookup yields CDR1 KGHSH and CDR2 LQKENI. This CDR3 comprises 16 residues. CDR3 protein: CASSPNSQVTGNTIYF. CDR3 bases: TGTGCCAGCTCACCAAACAGCCAAGTGACTGGAAACACCATATATTTT.

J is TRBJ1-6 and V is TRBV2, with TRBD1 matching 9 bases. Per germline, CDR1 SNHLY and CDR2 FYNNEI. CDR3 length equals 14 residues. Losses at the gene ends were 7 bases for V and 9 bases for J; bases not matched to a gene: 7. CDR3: CASTRTGASSPLHF. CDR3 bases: TGTGCCAGCACTAGGACAGGGGCTAGTTCACCCCTCCACTTT.

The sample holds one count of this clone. CDR3 sequence: CASSPSGLAGFLAKNIQYF. CDR3 in DNA: TGTGCCAGCAGCCCCTCGGGACTAGCGGGGTTTCTAGCCAAAAACATTCAGTACTTC. This chain links TRBV6-2 or TRBV6-3 with TRBJ2-4, with 13 bases that match TRBD2. Per germline, CDR1 MNHEY and CDR2 SVGEGT. Trimming took 6 bases from V and 0 from J; bases not matched to a gene: 11. This CDR3 spans 19 amino acids.

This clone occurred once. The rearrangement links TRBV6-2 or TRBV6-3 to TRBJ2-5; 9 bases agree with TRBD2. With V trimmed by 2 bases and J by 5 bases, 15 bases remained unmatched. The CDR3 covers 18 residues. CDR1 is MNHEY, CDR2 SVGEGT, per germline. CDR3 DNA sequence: TGTGCCAGCAGTTACCCGATTAACTCGCTAGCGGGGAGGGAGACCCAGTACTTC. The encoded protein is CASSYPINSLAGRETQYF.

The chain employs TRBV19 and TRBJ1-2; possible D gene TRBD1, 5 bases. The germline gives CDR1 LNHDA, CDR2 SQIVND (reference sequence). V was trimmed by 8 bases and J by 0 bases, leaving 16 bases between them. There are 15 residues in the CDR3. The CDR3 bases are TGTGCCAGTGGAGATCGAAGGGACTCTAACTATGGCTACACCTTC. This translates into CASGDRRDSNYGYTF.

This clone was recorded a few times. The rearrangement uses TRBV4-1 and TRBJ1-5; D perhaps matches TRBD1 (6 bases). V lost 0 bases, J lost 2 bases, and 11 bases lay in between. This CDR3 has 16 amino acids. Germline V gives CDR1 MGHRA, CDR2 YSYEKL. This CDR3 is CASSQESGGGNQPQHF. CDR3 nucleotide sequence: TGCGCCAGCAGCCAAGAATCGGGGGGCGGCAATCAGCCCCAGCATTTT.

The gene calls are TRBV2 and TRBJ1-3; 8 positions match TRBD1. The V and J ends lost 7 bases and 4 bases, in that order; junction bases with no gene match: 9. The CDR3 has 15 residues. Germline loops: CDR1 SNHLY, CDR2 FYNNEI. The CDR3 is CASNPDRAGGNTIYF. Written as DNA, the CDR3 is TGTGCCAGCAACCCGGACAGGGCGGGCGGAAACACCATATATTTT.